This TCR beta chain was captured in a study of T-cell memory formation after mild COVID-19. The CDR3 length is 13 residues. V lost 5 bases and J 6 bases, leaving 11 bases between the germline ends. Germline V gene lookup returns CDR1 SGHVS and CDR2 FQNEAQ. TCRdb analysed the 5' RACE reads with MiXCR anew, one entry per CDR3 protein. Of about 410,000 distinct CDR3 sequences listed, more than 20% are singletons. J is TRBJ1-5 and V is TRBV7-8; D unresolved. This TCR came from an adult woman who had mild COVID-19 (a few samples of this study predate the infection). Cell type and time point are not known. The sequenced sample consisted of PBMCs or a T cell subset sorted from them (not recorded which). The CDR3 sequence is CASSLGLVQPQHF. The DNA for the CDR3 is TGTGCCAGCAGCCTCGGACTGGTTCAGCCCCAGCATTTT.